This T cell receptor beta chain was documented in a study of CD8 T cells in ankylosing spondylitis. Whole-study results and caveats: A TCR beta motif of fewer than ten highly homologous variants appeared characteristic of ankylosing spondylitis blood.

This clonotype was seen only a few times. Its antigen is still unknown. TCRdb reanalysed the 5' RACE reads using MiXCR and keeps one entry per CDR3 protein. Of about 340,000 distinct CDR3 sequences in the sample, about 20% were seen once. J gave up 5 bases and V 4 bases, and 10 bases lay outside the gene matches. This CDR3 has 16 amino acids. From germline, CDR1 is MNHEY and CDR2 SMNVEV (reference sequence). The chain links TRBV27 to TRBJ2-1, with 8 nucleotides matching TRBD2. Sample: blood, either unsorted or a sorted T cell fraction (not recorded which). The TCR was taken from a male donor with ankylosing spondylitis or in good health (not recorded which). This chain's CDR3 is CASSSYSGAPNNEQFF. In DNA form, the CDR3 reads TGTGCCAGCAGTTCCTATAGCGGGGCACCTAACAATGAGCAGTTCTTC.